These 14 T cell receptor beta chains were all obtained from the same sample, sequenced in a study of post-analysis software for immune sequencing data. Study-level findings and limits: Among five TRBV segments more frequent in patients than controls were TRBV5-6, TRBV5-1 and TRBV20-1.

Their antigens remain unidentified. Unique molecular identifiers tagged the TCR beta cDNA libraries. Each CDR3 protein is one row after TCRdb ran MiXCR on the PCR reads. This sample carries hundreds of thousands of distinct CDR3 sequences, under 55% of them seen once, and the ten largest clones take roughly an eighth. Sequencing was performed on blood. The receptors stem from a girl between 10 and 17 years old with multiple sclerosis.

V gene TRBV10-2 combines with J gene TRBJ2-1; TRBD2 matches at 16 bases. The CDR3 has 18 amino acids. The germline CDR1 and CDR2 sequences are WSHSY and SAAADI. After removal of 2 bases from V and 4 bases from J, the junction contained 5 bases not matched to a gene. CDR3 region: CASSEPGTSGRAYNEQFF. The CDR3 bases are TGCGCCAGCAGTGAGCCCGGGACTAGCGGGAGGGCGTACAATGAGCAGTTCTTC.

The chain employs TRBV12-3 or TRBV12-4 and TRBJ2-1, with TRBD1 matching 7 bases. J lost 7 bases, V lost 11 bases, and 14 bases had no gene match. This CDR3 contains 14 residues. The CDR3 coding sequence is TGTGCCCGGACCAACAGACAGGGAAAAAATGAGCAGTTCTTC. Its protein is CARTNRQGKNEQFF.

This chain uses TRBV20-1 with TRBJ1-2; D remains ambiguous. Per the germline V gene, CDR1 is DFQATT and CDR2 is SNEGSKA (reference sequence). The V and J ends lost 3 bases and 2 bases respectively, with 7 bases between them. The CDR3 runs to 12 residues. CDR3 in DNA: TGCAGTGCTAGTTCCAGAAACTATGGCTACACCTTC. Its protein is CSASSRNYGYTF.

The chain couples TRBV6-2 or TRBV6-3 to TRBJ1-5; TRBD1 matches at 8 bases. The CDR3 spans 17 residues. Trimming at V came to 6 bases and at J to 7 bases, leaving 17 bases not matched to a gene. From germline, CDR1 is MNHEY and CDR2 SVGEGT. CDR3 nucleotide sequence: TGTGCCAGCAGCCCTTTCCCAGGACAGGGCATTTGGCAGCCCCAGCATTTT. Its translation is CASSPFPGQGIWQPQHF.

The chain has TRBV24-1 and TRBJ2-7; D is ambiguous. The end of the DNA aligns better with TRBJ2-5, so the J call may be wrong. CDR3 length: 13 amino acids. Germline values: CDR1 KGHDR, CDR2 SFDVKD. CDR3 loop: CATSVDLGETQYF. DNA of the CDR3: TGTGCCACCAGTGTGGACCTCGGAGAGACCCAGTACTTC.

This clonotype was detected only once. This chain links TRBV20-1 with TRBJ2-3, with 9 bases lining up with TRBD1. Germline trimming cut 7 bases from V and 0 bases from J; bases unmatched to any gene: 8. Per the germline V gene, CDR1 is DFQATT and CDR2 is SNEGSKA (reference sequence). There are 15 residues in the CDR3. As DNA, the CDR3 is TGCAGTGTTAGTCGGACAGGGGATAGCACAGATACGCAGTATTTT. It specifies CSVSRTGDSTDTQYF.

The chain has TRBV20-1 and TRBJ2-1, with unresolved D. Trimming pared 3 bases from V and 7 bases from J, leaving 10 bases between. Germline V lookup: CDR1 DFQATT, CDR2 SNEGSKA (reference sequence). This CDR3 has 12 residues. This CDR3 reads CSASNSRNEQFF. The DNA of the CDR3 is TGCAGTGCTAGTAACTCCCGGAATGAGCAGTTCTTC.

V gene TRBV2 combines with J gene TRBJ2-3; D is perhaps TRBD1 (5 bases). This CDR3 has 14 residues. The germline V and J ends were trimmed by 5 bases and 8 bases, with 17 bases remaining between them. CDR1 is SNHLY and CDR2 is FYNNEI in the germline V gene. The CDR3 coding sequence is TGTGCCAGCAGTATCCAGGGTAGAAGATCTACGCAGTATTTT. It is translated as CASSIQGRRSTQYF.

This clonotype was found once. The CDR3 nucleotides are TGTGCCACCAGTGATATCGGGGACACCAACCAAGAGACCCAGTACTTC. The encoded protein is CATSDIGDTNQETQYF. The chain joins TRBV24-1 to TRBJ2-5; D is possibly TRBD1 (6 bases). Trimming shortened V by 3 bases and J by 0 bases, and 13 bases separated the two germline ends. The CDR3 is 16 residues long. Germline CDR1 is KGHDR and CDR2 is SFDVKD.

The chain combines TRBV5-1 with TRBJ2-1; TRBD2 aligns across 13 bases. The CDR3 length is 16 residues. Trimming removed 4 bases from V and 4 bases from J; junction bases left unmatched: 5. Germline CDR1 is SGHRS and CDR2 is YFSETQ. CDR3 nucleotides: TGCGCCAGCAGCACTAGCGGGAGGGCCGGGTACAATGAGCAGTTCTTC. It is translated as CASSTSGRAGYNEQFF.

This rearrangement joins TRBV28 to TRBJ2-3, with D unclear. Germline loops: CDR1 MDHEN, CDR2 SYDVKM. Trimming took 2 bases from V and 2 from J, leaving 8 bases between them. The CDR3 is made up of 14 amino acids. CDR3 loop: CASSLTPHTDTQYF. CDR3 nucleotide sequence: TGTGCCAGCAGTTTAACCCCTCACACAGATACGCAGTATTTT.

This chain joins TRBV20-1 and TRBJ2-3, with 10 bases aligning to TRBD2. V lost 6 bases and J lost 6; bases outside the gene matches: 12. The CDR3 contains 15 residues. CDR1 is DFQATT, CDR2 SNEGSKA, per germline (reference sequence). CDR3 nucleotides: TGCAGTGCAAAAAAGGCGCTAGCGGGAGTGGATACGCAGTATTTT. As protein: CSAKKALAGVDTQYF.

Only a few counts were recorded for this clonotype. The gene calls are TRBV6-1 and TRBJ2-7; no clear D gene. Germline loops: CDR1 MNHNS, CDR2 SASEGT. This CDR3 region has 13 residues. The V end was cut by 4 bases, the J end by 0 bases, with 7 bases between. CDR3 region: CASSVTSSYEQYF. The CDR3 DNA reads as TGTGCCAGCAGTGTGACCAGCTCCTACGAGCAGTACTTC.

V usage is TRBV20-1 and J usage is TRBJ2-1; TRBD2 aligns across 9 bases. This CDR3 has 15 amino acids. The trim removed 6 bases at V and 2 bases at J, leaving 8 bases unmatched. Looked up from germline, CDR1 is DFQATT and CDR2 is SNEGSKA (reference sequence). CDR3 protein: CSAVTSGLTYNEQFF. The DNA for the CDR3 is TGCAGTGCCGTGACTAGCGGACTAACCTACAATGAGCAGTTCTTC.